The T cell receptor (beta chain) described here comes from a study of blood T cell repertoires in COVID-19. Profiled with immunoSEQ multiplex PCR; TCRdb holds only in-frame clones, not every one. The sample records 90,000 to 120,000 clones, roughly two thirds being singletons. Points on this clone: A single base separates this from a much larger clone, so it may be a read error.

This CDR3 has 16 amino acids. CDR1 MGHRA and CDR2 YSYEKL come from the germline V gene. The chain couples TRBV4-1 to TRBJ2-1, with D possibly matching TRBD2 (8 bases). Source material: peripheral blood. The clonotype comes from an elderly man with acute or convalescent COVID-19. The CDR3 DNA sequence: TGCGCCAGCAACCAAGAGCCGGGAGGGCAGGGGGATGAGCAGTTCTTC. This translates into CASNQEPGGQGDEQFF.